This TCR beta chain was identified during a study of T cell changes during pregnancy in multiple sclerosis. This clone was counted only a few times. Profiled with immunoSEQ multiplex PCR; TCRdb holds only in-frame clones, not every one. The sample holds 25,000 to 35,000 clones; about 91% are singletons and the top ten take about 9.5%. The sample in question was CD8+ T cells from peripheral blood mononuclear cells, obtained in the first trimester of pregnancy. This TCR was sampled from a female donor with multiple sclerosis, enrolled in a pregnancy study.

DNA of the CDR3: TGTGCCATCAGGACAGGGGCGGTGGACACCGGGGAGCTGTTTTTT. Its translation is CAIRTGAVDTGELFF. The rearrangement joins TRBV10-3 to TRBJ2-2, with 8 bases fitting TRBD1. CDR1 ENHRY and CDR2 SYGVKD come from the germline V gene. The length of the CDR3 is 15 residues. Trimming removed 6 bases from V and 3 bases from J; junction bases left unmatched: 6.